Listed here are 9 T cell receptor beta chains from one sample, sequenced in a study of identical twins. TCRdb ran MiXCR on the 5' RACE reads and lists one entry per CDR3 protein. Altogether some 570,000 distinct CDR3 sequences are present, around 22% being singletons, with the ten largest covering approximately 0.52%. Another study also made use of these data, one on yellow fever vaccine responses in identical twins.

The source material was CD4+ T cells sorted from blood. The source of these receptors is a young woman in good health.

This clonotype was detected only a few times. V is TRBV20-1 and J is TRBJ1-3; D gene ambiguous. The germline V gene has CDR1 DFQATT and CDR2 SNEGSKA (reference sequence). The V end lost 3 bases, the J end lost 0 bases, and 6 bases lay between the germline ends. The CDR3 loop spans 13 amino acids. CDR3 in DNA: TGCAGTGCTAGGGCAGGCTCTGGAAACACCATATATTTT. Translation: CSARAGSGNTIYF.

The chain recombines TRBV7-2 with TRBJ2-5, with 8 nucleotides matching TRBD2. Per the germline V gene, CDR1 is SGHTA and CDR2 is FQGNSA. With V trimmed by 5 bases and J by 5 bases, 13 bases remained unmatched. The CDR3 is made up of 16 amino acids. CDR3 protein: CASSPKEAGGRETQYF. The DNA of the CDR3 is TGTGCCAGCAGCCCTAAGGAGGCGGGGGGCCGGGAGACCCAGTACTTC.

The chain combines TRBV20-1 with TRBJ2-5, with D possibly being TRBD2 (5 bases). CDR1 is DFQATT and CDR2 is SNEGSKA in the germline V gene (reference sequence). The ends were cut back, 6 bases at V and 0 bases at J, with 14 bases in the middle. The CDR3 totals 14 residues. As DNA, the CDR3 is TGCAGTGCGTGGAGCGGATTGGACCAAGAGACCCAGTACTTC. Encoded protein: CSAWSGLDQETQYF.

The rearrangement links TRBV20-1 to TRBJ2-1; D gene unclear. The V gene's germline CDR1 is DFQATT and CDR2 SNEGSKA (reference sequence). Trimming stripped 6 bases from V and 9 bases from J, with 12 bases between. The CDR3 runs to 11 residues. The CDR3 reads CSADSLTEQFF. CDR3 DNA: TGCAGTGCCGACTCCCTTACTGAGCAGTTCTTC.

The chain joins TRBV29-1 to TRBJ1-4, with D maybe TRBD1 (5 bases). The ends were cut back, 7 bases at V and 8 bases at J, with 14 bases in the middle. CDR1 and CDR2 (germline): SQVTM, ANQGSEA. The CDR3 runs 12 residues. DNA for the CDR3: TGCAGCGGGGGACGCCCGGGGGAAAAACTGTTTTTT. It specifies CSGGRPGEKLFF. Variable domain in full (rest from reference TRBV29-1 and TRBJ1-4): SAVISQKPSRDICQRGTSLTIQCQVDSQVTMMFWYRQQPGQSLTLIATANQGSEATYESGFVIDKFPISRPNLTFSTLTVSNMSPEDSSIYLCSGGRPGEKLFFGSGTQLSVL.

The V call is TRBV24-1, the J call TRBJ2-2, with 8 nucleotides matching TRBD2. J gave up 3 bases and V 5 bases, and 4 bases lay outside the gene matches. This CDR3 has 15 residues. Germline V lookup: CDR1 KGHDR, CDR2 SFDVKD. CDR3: CATSVGGADTGELFF. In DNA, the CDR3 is TGTGCCACCAGTGTCGGGGGGGCGGACACCGGGGAGCTGTTTTTT.

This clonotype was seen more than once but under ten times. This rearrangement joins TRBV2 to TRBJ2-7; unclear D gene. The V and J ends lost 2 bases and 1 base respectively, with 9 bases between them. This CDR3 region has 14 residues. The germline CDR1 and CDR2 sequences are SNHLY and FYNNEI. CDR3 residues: CASSEFGQSYEQYV. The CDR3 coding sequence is TGTGCCAGCAGTGAATTCGGCCAATCCTACGAGCAGTACGTC.

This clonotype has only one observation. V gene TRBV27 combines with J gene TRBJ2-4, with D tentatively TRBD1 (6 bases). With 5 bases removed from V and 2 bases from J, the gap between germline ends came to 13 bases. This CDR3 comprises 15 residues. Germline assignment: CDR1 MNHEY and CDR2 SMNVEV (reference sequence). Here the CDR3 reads CASSGTLGTKNIQYF. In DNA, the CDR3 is TGTGCCAGCAGTGGGACACTTGGGACCAAAAACATTCAGTACTTC.

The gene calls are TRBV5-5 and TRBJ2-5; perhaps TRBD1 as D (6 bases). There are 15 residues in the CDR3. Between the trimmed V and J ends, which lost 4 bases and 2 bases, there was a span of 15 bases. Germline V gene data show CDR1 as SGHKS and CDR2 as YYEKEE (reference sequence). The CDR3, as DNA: TGTGCCAGCAGCCAACGACCAGGACAGCAAGAGACCCAGTACTTC. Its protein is CASSQRPGQQETQYF.